The T cell receptor (beta chain) under discussion was sequenced for a study of control samples from healthy donors and cancer patients. TCRdb's table, derived via immunoSEQ multiplex PCR, lists solely in-frame clones and lacks some. The sample includes about 160,000 clones, roughly 90% of them seen just once. Sequencing used blood. This TCR derives from a man aged 25-40 years in good health.

Here the CDR3 reads CASSPKMGGPREQYF. Here the CDR3 DNA reads TGTGCCAGCAGCCCAAAAATGGGAGGGCCGAGAGAGCAGTACTTC. J is TRBJ2-7 and V is TRBV6-4; the match to TRBD2 covers 7 bases. Looked up from germline, CDR1 is MRHNA and CDR2 is SNTAGT. Trimming cost V 6 bases and J 7 bases; bases outside gene matches: 15. The CDR3 is made up of 15 amino acids.